The entry below describes one TCR beta chain. The antigen remains unidentified. The sample comes from a study of vaccination effects on CD4 cells after COVID-19. Study overall: It was a median of 72 days after the second dose that post-vaccine samples were obtained. Wells containing two million PBMC each were cultured with about 9 IU/ml IL-2 and 7.5 to 10 ug/ml peptides.

TCRdb's copy holds only in-frame clones and misses some; the assay was immunoSEQ multiplex PCR. The sample lists tens of thousands of clones, 73% occurring once. With nine to eleven days of culture completed, CD4+ T cells were isolated. Two doses of either BNT162b2 or mRNA-1273 were given to each participant. Absence of prior SARS-CoV-2 infection characterized the vaccine recipients, who showed negative nucleocapsid antibodies. Days 3 and 7 saw half the medium replaced with IL-2 medium. The origin of this receptor is a human donor who received a COVID-19 vaccine. The starting material was CD4+ T cells from PBMCs cultured without peptide, obtained after COVID-19 vaccination.

CDR3 region: CASRSTSGGANEQFF. CDR3 in DNA: TGTGCCAGCAGATCTACTAGCGGGGGGGCCAATGAGCAGTTCTTC. The genes are TRBV7-8 and TRBJ2-1; 13 bases match TRBD2. Germline CDR1 is SGHVS and CDR2 is FQNEAQ. Unmatched junction bases numbered 5, after V lost 6 bases and J lost 6 bases. The CDR3 extends over 15 amino acids.